These T cell receptor beta chains were read from a single sample in a study of CD8 T cells in ankylosing spondylitis. In TCRdb, the 5' RACE reads were re-called with MiXCR into one record per CDR3 protein. The repertoire holds roughly 140,000 distinct CDR3 sequences, with 44% as singletons. Source material: synovial fluid, either unsorted or a sorted T cell fraction (not recorded which). These receptors were obtained from a male donor with ankylosing spondylitis. The CDR3 runs from the conserved cysteine through the conserved F or W. Fields, in order: CDR3 DNA, CDR3 protein, J gene, V gene, clone size, CDR3 length, D gene. D genes are given only for firm matches. Not every row has a clone size; where given, it reads once, few, many or a size class.

CDR3nt: TGTGCCAGCAGCCAACCCCTCGCGGGGGGTACCGGGGAGCTGTTTTTT; CDR3aa: CASSQPLAGGTGELFF; j_gene: TRBJ2-2; v_gene: TRBV7-6; abundance: many; len: 16; d_gene: TRBD2
CDR3nt: TGTGCCAGCTCAGAAGCTAGTGGGAGTCCCTACAATGAGCAGTTCTTC; CDR3aa: CASSEASGSPYNEQFF; j_gene: TRBJ2-1; v_gene: TRBV18; abundance: few; len: 16; d_gene: NA
CDR3nt: TGTGCCAGCAGTTACTCGCACCCAAGGGGGTCCTACGAGCAGTACTTC; CDR3aa: CASSYSHPRGSYEQYF; j_gene: TRBJ2-7; v_gene: TRBV6-2/TRBV6-3; abundance: NA; len: 16; d_gene: NA
CDR3nt: TGTGCCAGCAGTTTACCGGGGCAGGGGAGTAGCAATCAGCCCCAGCATTTT; CDR3aa: CASSLPGQGSSNQPQHF; j_gene: TRBJ1-5; v_gene: TRBV28; abundance: NA; len: 17; d_gene: NA
CDR3nt: TGTGCCAGCAGCAGACACAGGGGGCTTGCTGAAAAACTGTTTTTT; CDR3aa: CASSRHRGLAEKLFF; j_gene: TRBJ1-4; v_gene: TRBV5-5; abundance: NA; len: 15; d_gene: TRBD1
CDR3nt: TGTGCCAGCAGCCCTAGCCTTTCATCGTTCCCCTACACCTTC; CDR3aa: CASSPSLSSFPYTF; j_gene: TRBJ1-2; v_gene: TRBV12-3/TRBV12-4; abundance: many; len: 14; d_gene: NA
CDR3nt: TGTGCCAGCAGTTTGGGACTAGCGGGGACCAATGAGCAGTTCTTC; CDR3aa: CASSLGLAGTNEQFF; j_gene: TRBJ2-1; v_gene: TRBV27; abundance: NA; len: 15; d_gene: TRBD2
CDR3nt: TGTGCCAGCAGTTTGAGGGGTGGGTACAATGAGCAGTTCTTC; CDR3aa: CASSLRGGYNEQFF; j_gene: TRBJ2-1; v_gene: TRBV28; abundance: few; len: 14; d_gene: NA
CDR3nt: TGTGCCAGCAGCTTACTGACTAGCGGGGGGCTTCCTAGCACAGATACGCAGTATTTT; CDR3aa: CASSLLTSGGLPSTDTQYF; j_gene: TRBJ2-3; v_gene: TRBV7-3; abundance: NA; len: 19; d_gene: TRBD2
CDR3nt: TGTGCCAGCAGCTTATGGCTAGCGTGGCCGGGAGGATACGAGCAGTACTTC; CDR3aa: CASSLWLAWPGGYEQYF; j_gene: TRBJ2-7; v_gene: TRBV7-2; abundance: few; len: 17; d_gene: TRBD2
CDR3nt: TGTGCCAGCAGCTCAGGGGTTCACTATGGCTACACCTTC; CDR3aa: CASSSGVHYGYTF; j_gene: TRBJ1-2; v_gene: TRBV7-2; abundance: NA; len: 13; d_gene: NA
CDR3nt: TGTGCCAGCAGTTACGAGGGGACGACCGCCGGTGAGCAGTTCTTC; CDR3aa: CASSYEGTTAGEQFF; j_gene: TRBJ2-1; v_gene: TRBV6-2/TRBV6-3; abundance: few; len: 15; d_gene: NA
CDR3nt: TGCGCCAGCAGCCACCTGGGTTCGGTCGGGGGGCACCTCTACGAGCAGTACTTC; CDR3aa: CASSHLGSVGGHLYEQYF; j_gene: TRBJ2-7; v_gene: TRBV5-1; abundance: NA; len: 18; d_gene: NA
CDR3nt: TGTGCCATCAGTGAGTCGTACAGGGAGCACTACGAAGCTTTCTTT; CDR3aa: CAISESYREHYEAFF; j_gene: TRBJ1-1; v_gene: TRBV10-3; abundance: NA; len: 15; d_gene: NA
CDR3nt: TGCAGTGCTAGAAGTGCGAGGAAATACCTGGAATCGGGGGGCTATCAGCCCCAGCATTTT; CDR3aa: CSARSARKYLESGGYQPQHF; j_gene: TRBJ1-5; v_gene: TRBV20-1; abundance: NA; len: 20; d_gene: NA
CDR3nt: TGTGCCAGCAGTTTACAGCGGGACCACACCGGGGAGCTGTTTTTT; CDR3aa: CASSLQRDHTGELFF; j_gene: TRBJ2-2; v_gene: TRBV12-3/TRBV12-4; abundance: NA; len: 15; d_gene: TRBD2
CDR3nt: TGCGCCAGCAGCCAAGATTGGGCGTGGGCGGAGGTTAATCAGCCCCAGCATTTT; CDR3aa: CASSQDWAWAEVNQPQHF; j_gene: TRBJ1-5; v_gene: TRBV4-1; abundance: few; len: 18; d_gene: NA
CDR3nt: TGTGCCAGCAGCTTAACGGGAGGTAGTGAGCAGTTCTTC; CDR3aa: CASSLTGGSEQFF; j_gene: TRBJ2-1; v_gene: TRBV7-3; abundance: medium-sized; len: 13; d_gene: NA
CDR3nt: TGTGCCAGCAGTACCCGGGCCTACAATGAAAAACTGTTTTTT; CDR3aa: CASSTRAYNEKLFF; j_gene: TRBJ1-4; v_gene: TRBV12-3/TRBV12-4; abundance: NA; len: 14; d_gene: NA
CDR3nt: TGTGCCAGCCCTCCCTGGACAGGTCGAGACTCTGGAAACACCATATATTTT; CDR3aa: CASPPWTGRDSGNTIYF; j_gene: TRBJ1-3; v_gene: TRBV12-3/TRBV12-4; abundance: NA; len: 17; d_gene: TRBD1
CDR3nt: TGTGCCACCAGCGCTAGCGGGGAGACAGATACGCAGTATTTT; CDR3aa: CATSASGETDTQYF; j_gene: TRBJ2-3; v_gene: TRBV15; abundance: NA; len: 14; d_gene: TRBD2
CDR3nt: TGCGCCAGCAGCCCTGTAGGACAGGGATACAATGAGCAGTTCTTC; CDR3aa: CASSPVGQGYNEQFF; j_gene: TRBJ2-1; v_gene: TRBV4-1; abundance: NA; len: 15; d_gene: TRBD1
CDR3nt: TGTGCCAGCAGCTCACGCGGACACCCGAAGGGACCCAATCCCTACGAGCAGTACTTC; CDR3aa: CASSSRGHPKGPNPYEQYF; j_gene: TRBJ2-7; v_gene: TRBV11-2; abundance: NA; len: 19; d_gene: NA
CDR3nt: TGCGCCAGCAGCTCCCGGACTGGAGCCGCCTACGAGCAGTACTTC; CDR3aa: CASSSRTGAAYEQYF; j_gene: TRBJ2-7; v_gene: TRBV4-1; abundance: once; len: 15; d_gene: NA
CDR3nt: TGTGCCAGCAGCTTTTCCCCAACGGGGCACTCAGGGCAAGAGCAGTTCTTC; CDR3aa: CASSFSPTGHSGQEQFF; j_gene: TRBJ2-1; v_gene: TRBV7-8; abundance: NA; len: 17; d_gene: NA
CDR3nt: TGTGCCAGCAGCTTAGTTGGACCCCGTGCTCACGAGCAGTACTTC; CDR3aa: CASSLVGPRAHEQYF; j_gene: TRBJ2-7; v_gene: TRBV7-8; abundance: NA; len: 15; d_gene: NA
CDR3nt: TGTGCCAGCAGTTACACAGCACCCTATGGCTACACCTTC; CDR3aa: CASSYTAPYGYTF; j_gene: TRBJ1-2; v_gene: TRBV6-5; abundance: many; len: 13; d_gene: NA
CDR3nt: TGCAGCGTTGAGCCGGGACTAGCGACTCATACGCAGTATTTT; CDR3aa: CSVEPGLATHTQYF; j_gene: TRBJ2-3; v_gene: TRBV29-1; abundance: many; len: 14; d_gene: TRBD2
CDR3nt: TGTGCCAGCAGCTTGGTAGGGCAGGGGGAAAAGTACTTC; CDR3aa: CASSLVGQGEKYF; j_gene: TRBJ2-7; v_gene: TRBV5-6; abundance: NA; len: 13; d_gene: TRBD1
CDR3nt: TGTGCCAGCAGCCCCCCCCAAGGCCTCACCTCCTACAATGAGCAGTTCTTC; CDR3aa: CASSPPQGLTSYNEQFF; j_gene: TRBJ2-1; v_gene: TRBV7-9; abundance: NA; len: 17; d_gene: NA
CDR3nt: TGTGCCAGCAGCCAATATCGTTCCGGGTGGGACGAGCAGTACTTC; CDR3aa: CASSQYRSGWDEQYF; j_gene: TRBJ2-7; v_gene: TRBV14; abundance: many; len: 15; d_gene: NA
CDR3nt: TGTGCCAGCAGCCAAGGATCTAGCGGAGCTTGGCAAGAGACCCAGTACTTC; CDR3aa: CASSQGSSGAWQETQYF; j_gene: TRBJ2-5; v_gene: TRBV3-1; abundance: NA; len: 17; d_gene: TRBD2
CDR3nt: TGTGCCAGCAGCCCGAATTCGGGACTAGGGAGTTACGAGCAGTACTTC; CDR3aa: CASSPNSGLGSYEQYF; j_gene: TRBJ2-7; v_gene: TRBV7-6; abundance: NA; len: 16; d_gene: TRBD2
CDR3nt: TGTGCCAGCAGCTTGAGCGGGAGAAGTGAGACCCAGTACTTC; CDR3aa: CASSLSGRSETQYF; j_gene: TRBJ2-5; v_gene: TRBV7-2; abundance: NA; len: 14; d_gene: TRBD2
CDR3nt: TGCAGCGTTGCGTGGACTGACTCTGGGGCCAACGTCCTGACTTTC; CDR3aa: CSVAWTDSGANVLTF; j_gene: TRBJ2-6; v_gene: TRBV29-1; abundance: NA; len: 15; d_gene: NA
CDR3nt: TGTGCCAGCAGTCTCGCCGGGACACTTAACACTGAAGCTTTCTTT; CDR3aa: CASSLAGTLNTEAFF; j_gene: TRBJ1-1; v_gene: TRBV12-3/TRBV12-4; abundance: few; len: 15; d_gene: NA
CDR3nt: TGTGCCAGCACCGCTCTCCTCCGAATAGACCTTAATGAGCAGTTCTTC; CDR3aa: CASTALLRIDLNEQFF; j_gene: TRBJ2-1; v_gene: TRBV6-2/TRBV6-3; abundance: few; len: 16; d_gene: NA
CDR3nt: TGTGCCAGCAGCCAGACAGGGGGAGCGAACACTGAAGCTTTCTTT; CDR3aa: CASSQTGGANTEAFF; j_gene: TRBJ1-1; v_gene: TRBV7-9; abundance: many; len: 15; d_gene: TRBD1
CDR3nt: TGTGCCAGCAGCTTAGAGCCGGGACAAGCAAATGAGCAGTTCTTC; CDR3aa: CASSLEPGQANEQFF; j_gene: TRBJ2-1; v_gene: TRBV11-3; abundance: NA; len: 15; d_gene: NA
CDR3nt: TGTGCCAGCAGCAGCACACTAGCGGGTACTTCATACGAGCAGTACTTC; CDR3aa: CASSSTLAGTSYEQYF; j_gene: TRBJ2-7; v_gene: TRBV13; abundance: NA; len: 16; d_gene: TRBD2
CDR3nt: TGTGCCAGCAGTGAGTGGACAGGGACCACAGATACGCAGTATTTT; CDR3aa: CASSEWTGTTDTQYF; j_gene: TRBJ2-3; v_gene: TRBV6-1; abundance: few; len: 15; d_gene: TRBD1
CDR3nt: TGTGCCAGCAGTTCACAGGGGAGCTCCTACGAGCAGTACTTC; CDR3aa: CASSSQGSSYEQYF; j_gene: TRBJ2-7; v_gene: TRBV6-5; abundance: NA; len: 14; d_gene: TRBD1
CDR3nt: TGCGCCAGCAGCCCCAACCCCAGGGGGCGGACTGAAGCTTTCTTT; CDR3aa: CASSPNPRGRTEAFF; j_gene: TRBJ1-1; v_gene: TRBV4-1; abundance: few; len: 15; d_gene: TRBD1
CDR3nt: TGTGCCAGCAGCTTACCCCCGAGAGGATTCTCTGGAAACACCATATATTTT; CDR3aa: CASSLPPRGFSGNTIYF; j_gene: TRBJ1-3; v_gene: TRBV7-9; abundance: NA; len: 17; d_gene: NA